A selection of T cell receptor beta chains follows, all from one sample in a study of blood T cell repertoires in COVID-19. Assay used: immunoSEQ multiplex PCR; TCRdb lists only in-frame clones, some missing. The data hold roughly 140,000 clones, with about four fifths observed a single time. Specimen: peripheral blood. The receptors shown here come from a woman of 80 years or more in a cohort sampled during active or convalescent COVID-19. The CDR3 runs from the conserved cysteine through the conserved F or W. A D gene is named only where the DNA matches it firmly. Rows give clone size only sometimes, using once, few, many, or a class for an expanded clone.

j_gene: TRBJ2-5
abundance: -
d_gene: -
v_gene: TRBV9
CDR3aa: CASSVTDYYQETQYF
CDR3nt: TGTGCCAGCAGCGTTACGGACTATTACCAAGAGACCCAGTACTTC

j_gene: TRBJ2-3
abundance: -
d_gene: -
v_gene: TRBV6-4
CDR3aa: CASSDGWGGPDTQYF
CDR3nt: TGTGCCAGCAGTGACGGGTGGGGGGGGCCAGATACGCAGTATTTT

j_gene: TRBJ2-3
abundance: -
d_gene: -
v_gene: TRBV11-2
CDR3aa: CASSRPLVMVTDTQYF
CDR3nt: TGTGCCAGCAGTCGCCCACTAGTGATGGTCACAGATACGCAGTATTTT

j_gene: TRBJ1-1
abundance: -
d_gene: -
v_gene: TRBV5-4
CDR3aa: CASSLEGARNTEAFF
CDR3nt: TGTGCCAGCAGCTTGGAAGGGGCACGGAACACTGAAGCTTTCTTT

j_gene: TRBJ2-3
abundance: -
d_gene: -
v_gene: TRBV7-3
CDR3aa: CASSLRDYTDTQYF
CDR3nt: TGTGCCAGCAGCTTGCGGGATTACACAGATACGCAGTATTTT

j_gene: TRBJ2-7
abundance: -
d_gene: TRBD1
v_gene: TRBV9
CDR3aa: CASSFGQANSYEQYF
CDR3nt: TGTGCCAGCAGCTTCGGACAGGCTAACTCCTACGAGCAGTACTTC

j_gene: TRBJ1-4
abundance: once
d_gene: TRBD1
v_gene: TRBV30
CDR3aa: CAWSRDRGREKLFF
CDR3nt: TGTGCCTGGAGTCGGGACAGGGGGCGTGAAAAACTGTTTTTT

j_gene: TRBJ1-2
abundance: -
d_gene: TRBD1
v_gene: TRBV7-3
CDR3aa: CASSPTGTATPTF
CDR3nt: TGTGCCAGCAGCCCTACCGGGACAGCGACGCCCACCTTC

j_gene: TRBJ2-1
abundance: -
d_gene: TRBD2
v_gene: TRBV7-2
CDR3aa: CASSNLGLAGANLYNEQFF
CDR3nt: TGTGCCAGCAGCAACCTTGGACTAGCGGGGGCAAACCTTTACAATGAGCAGTTCTTC

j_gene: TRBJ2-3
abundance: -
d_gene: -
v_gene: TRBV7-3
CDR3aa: CASSKAVTDTQYF
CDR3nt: TGTGCCAGCAGCAAAGCCGTCACAGATACGCAGTATTTT

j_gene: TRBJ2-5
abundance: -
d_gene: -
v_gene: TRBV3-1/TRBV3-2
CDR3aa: CASSYSGRGPTQYF
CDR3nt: TGTGCCAGCAGCTATAGCGGACGCGGGCCCACCCAGTACTTC

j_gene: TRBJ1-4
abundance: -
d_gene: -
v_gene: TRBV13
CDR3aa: CASGRTESDHEKLFF
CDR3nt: TGTGCCAGTGGGCGGACAGAAAGTGATCATGAAAAACTGTTTTTT

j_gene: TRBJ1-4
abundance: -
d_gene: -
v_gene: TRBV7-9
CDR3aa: CASSFAGLSEKLFF
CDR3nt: TGTGCCAGCAGCTTCGCGGGGTTGAGTGAAAAACTGTTTTTT

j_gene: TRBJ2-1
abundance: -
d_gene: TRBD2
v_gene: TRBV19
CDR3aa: CASNPGGSYNEQFF
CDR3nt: TGTGCCAGTAACCCGGGGGGCTCCTACAATGAGCAGTTCTTC

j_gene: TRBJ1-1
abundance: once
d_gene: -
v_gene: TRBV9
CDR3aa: CASSVEHLTEAFF
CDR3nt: TGTGCCAGCAGCGTAGAACATCTCACTGAAGCTTTCTTT

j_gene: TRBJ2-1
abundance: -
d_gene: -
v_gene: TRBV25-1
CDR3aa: CASSVGGSAYNEQFF
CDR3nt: TGTGCCAGCAGTGTCGGAGGGTCCGCATACAATGAGCAGTTCTTC

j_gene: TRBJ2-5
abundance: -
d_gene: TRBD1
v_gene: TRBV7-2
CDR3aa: CASSLGTGVLGTQYF
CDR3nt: TGTGCCAGCAGCTTAGGGACAGGAGTTTTAGGGACCCAGTACTTC

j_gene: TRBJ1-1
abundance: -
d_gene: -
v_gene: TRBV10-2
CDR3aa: CASSVLGPTEAFF
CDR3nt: TGCGCCAGCAGCGTCTTGGGCCCAACTGAAGCTTTCTTT

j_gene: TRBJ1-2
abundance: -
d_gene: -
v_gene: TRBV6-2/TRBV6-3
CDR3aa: CASSYSGGLNYGYTF
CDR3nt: TGTGCCAGCAGTTACTCGGGGGGTCTTAACTATGGCTACACCTTC

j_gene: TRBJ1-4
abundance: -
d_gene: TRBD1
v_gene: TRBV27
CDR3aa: CASSLGTGREKLFF
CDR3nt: TGTGCCAGCAGTCTTGGGACAGGGAGGGAAAAACTGTTTTTT

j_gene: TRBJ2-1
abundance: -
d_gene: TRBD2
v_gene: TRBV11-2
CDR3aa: CASSFSGAGGEQFF
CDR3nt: TGTGCCAGCAGCTTTAGCGGGGCCGGGGGTGAGCAGTTCTTC

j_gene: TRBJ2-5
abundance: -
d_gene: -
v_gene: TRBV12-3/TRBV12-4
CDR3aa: CASNGGASETQYF
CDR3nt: TGTGCCAGCAATGGGGGGGCCAGTGAGACCCAGTACTTC

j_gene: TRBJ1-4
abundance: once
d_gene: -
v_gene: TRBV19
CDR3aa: CASSISHVGSEKLFF
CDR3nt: TGTGCCAGTAGTATATCCCACGTTGGTAGTGAAAAACTGTTTTTT

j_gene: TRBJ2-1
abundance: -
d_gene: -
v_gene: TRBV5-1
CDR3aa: CASSLGTPNEQFF
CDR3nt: TGCGCCAGCAGCCTGGGGACTCCCAATGAGCAGTTCTTC

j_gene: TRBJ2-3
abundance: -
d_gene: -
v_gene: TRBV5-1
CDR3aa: CASSGGRRNTQYF
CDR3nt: TGCGCCAGCAGCGGGGGCAGGCGGAATACGCAGTATTTT

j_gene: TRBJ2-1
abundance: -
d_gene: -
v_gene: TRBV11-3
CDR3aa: CASSPRVRDNEQFF
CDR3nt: TGTGCCAGCAGCCCTCGGGTCAGGGACAATGAGCAGTTCTTC

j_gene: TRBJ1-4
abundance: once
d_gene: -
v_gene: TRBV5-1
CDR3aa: CASSRGAAGGNEKLFF
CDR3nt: TGCGCCAGCAGCCGGGGGGCTGCTGGTGGGAACGAAAAACTGTTTTTT

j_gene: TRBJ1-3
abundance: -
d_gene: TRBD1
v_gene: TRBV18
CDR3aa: CASSPTPTGAGNTIYF
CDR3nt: TGTGCCAGCTCACCAACTCCTACAGGGGCTGGAAACACCATATATTTT

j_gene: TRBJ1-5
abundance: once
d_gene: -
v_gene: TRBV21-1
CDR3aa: CASSKGWGGHQPQHF
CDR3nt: TGTGCCAGCAGCAAAGGGTGGGGGGGGCATCAGCCCCAGCATTTT

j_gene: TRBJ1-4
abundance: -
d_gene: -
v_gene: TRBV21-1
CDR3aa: CASTIGGTNEKLFF
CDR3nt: TGTGCCAGCACCATAGGGGGAACTAATGAAAAACTGTTTTTT

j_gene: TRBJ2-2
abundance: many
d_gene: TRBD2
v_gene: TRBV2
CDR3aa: CASSWTSGGSTGELFF
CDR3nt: TGTGCCAGCAGTTGGACTAGCGGGGGCTCCACCGGGGAGCTGTTTTTT

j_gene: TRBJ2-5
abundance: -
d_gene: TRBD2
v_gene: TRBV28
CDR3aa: CASSSGLAGDFVETQYF
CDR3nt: TGTGCCAGCAGTTCGGGACTAGCGGGGGACTTCGTAGAGACCCAGTACTTC

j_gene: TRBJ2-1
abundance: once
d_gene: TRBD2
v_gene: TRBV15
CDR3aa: CATSRVVAGLGNEQFF
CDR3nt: TGTGCCACCAGCAGAGTCGTAGCGGGTCTGGGGAATGAGCAGTTCTTC

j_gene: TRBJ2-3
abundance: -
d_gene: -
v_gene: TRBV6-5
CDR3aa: CASSYTFTDTQYF
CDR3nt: TGTGCCAGCAGTTACACTTTCACAGATACGCAGTATTTT

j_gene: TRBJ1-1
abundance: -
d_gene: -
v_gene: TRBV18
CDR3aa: CASSPGHGVTEAFF
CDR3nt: TGTGCCAGCTCACCGGGACACGGGGTTACTGAAGCTTTCTTT

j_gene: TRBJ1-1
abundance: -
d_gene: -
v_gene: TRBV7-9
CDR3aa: CASSYDGGWNTEAFF
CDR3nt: TGTGCCAGCAGCTATGATGGGGGGTGGAACACTGAAGCTTTCTTT

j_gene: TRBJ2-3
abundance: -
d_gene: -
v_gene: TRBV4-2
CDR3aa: CASSQEARVLLWDTQYF
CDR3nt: TGTGCCAGCAGCCAAGAAGCGAGGGTACTTTTATGGGATACGCAGTATTTT

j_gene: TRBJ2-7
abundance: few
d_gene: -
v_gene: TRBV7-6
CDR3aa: CASSLGRSSYEQYF
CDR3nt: TGTGCCAGCAGCTTAGGGCGGAGCTCCTACGAGCAGTACTTC

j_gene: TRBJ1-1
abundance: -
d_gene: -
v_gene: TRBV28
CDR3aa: CASSTRMNTEAFF
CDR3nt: TGTGCCAGCAGTACGAGGATGAACACTGAAGCTTTCTTT

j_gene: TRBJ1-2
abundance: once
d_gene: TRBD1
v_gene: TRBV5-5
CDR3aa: CASSFRGRNYGYTF
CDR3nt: TGTGCCAGCAGCTTCAGGGGGAGGAACTATGGCTACACCTTC